A single sample is the source of the 31 T cell receptor beta chains below, sequenced in a study of cytomegalovirus exposure and HLA in healthy donors. PCR primers comprised 60 Vbeta and 13 Jbeta primers. Repertoires were generated with immunoSEQ multiplex PCR, while TCRdb's copy carries only in-frame clones and drops some. The sample gives 150,000 to 200,000 clones, approximately 82% of which show up once; around 2.4% is in the top ten. The sample taken for sequencing was PBMCs. Receptors were obtained from a woman between 25 and 40 years old in good health and CMV-seronegative.

The chain carries TRBV27 and TRBJ1-2, with 7 positions matching TRBD1. The CDR3 runs 16 residues. CDR1 and CDR2 from the germline V gene are MNHEY and SMNVEV (reference sequence). V was clipped by 3 bases and J by 8 bases; unmatched bases: 15. The CDR3: CASSFVATGTGEGYTF. The CDR3 DNA is TGTGCCAGCAGTTTCGTGGCGACAGGGACGGGGGAGGGCTACACCTTC.

The V call is TRBV7-2, the J call TRBJ1-3; 7 nucleotides agree with TRBD1. Germline loops: CDR1 SGHTA, CDR2 FQGNSA. The CDR3 contains 14 residues. The V and J ends lost 3 bases and 1 base, in that order; junction bases with no gene match: 0. CDR3: CASSLTGSGNTIYF. For the CDR3, the DNA is TGTGCCAGCAGCTTGACAGGGTCTGGAAACACCATATATTTT.

Remarks on this clone: At one of its ends the junction is not consistent with the germline gene, which may arise from a read error. Other DNA sequences of this sample code for an identical CDR3. The V call is TRBV27, the J call TRBJ2-1; D is possibly TRBD1 (6 bases). The CDR3 has 16 residues. Germline V gives CDR1 MNHEY, CDR2 SMNVEV (reference sequence). The DNA of the CDR3 is TGCGCCAGCAGTTTATCGATCCAGGGGCCCTACAATGAGCAGTTCTTC. Encoded protein: CASSLSIQGPYNEQFF.

This chain uses TRBV29-1 with TRBJ2-7; possible D gene TRBD2, 6 bases. The CDR3 consists of 12 residues. The germline V gene encodes CDR1 SQVTM and CDR2 ANQGSEA. Trimming shortened V by 3 bases and J by 4 bases, and 10 bases separated the two germline ends. CDR3 sequence (DNA): TGCAGCGTTGAGGCGGGGCCTTACGAGCAGTACTTC. Translation gives CSVEAGPYEQYF.

The rearrangement uses TRBV7-6 and TRBJ1-2, with TRBD1 matching 7 bases. In germline, CDR1 is SGHVS, CDR2 FNYEAQ. The CDR3 contains 15 residues. Trimming removed 5 bases from V and 4 bases from J; junction bases left unmatched: 10. This chain's CDR3 is CASSKGQASSYGYTF. DNA of the CDR3: TGTGCCAGCAGCAAAGGACAGGCCTCCTCCTATGGCTACACCTTC.

V usage is TRBV19 and J usage is TRBJ1-2; 9 nucleotides match TRBD1. Germline CDR1 is LNHDA and CDR2 is SQIVND (reference sequence). V gave up 6 bases and J gave up 2 bases; unmatched junction bases: 4. The CDR3 has 14 amino acids. CDR3 bases: TGTGCCAGTAGCCGAGACAGGGGGAACTATGGCTACACCTTC. It specifies CASSRDRGNYGYTF.

This chain connects TRBV28 to TRBJ2-1, with 11 bases matching TRBD2. The CDR3 loop spans 14 amino acids. Germline V gene lookup returns CDR1 MDHEN and CDR2 SYDVKM. V trimming: 3 bases; J trimming: 7 bases; junction bases outside the gene matches: 2. CDR3 loop: CASSFTSGSNEQFF. CDR3 DNA: TGTGCCAGCAGTTTTACTAGCGGGAGTAATGAGCAGTTCTTC.

The CDR3 DNA follows: TGCGCCAGCAGAATAAGCGGGATAGCCAAAAACATTCAGTACTTC. Residues: CASRISGIAKNIQYF. The chain carries TRBV10-2 and TRBJ2-4, with 7 bases lining up with TRBD2. The CDR3 extends over 15 amino acids. Germline CDR1 is WSHSY and CDR2 is SAAADI. J lost 0 bases, V lost 6 bases, and 5 bases had no gene match.

This chain joins TRBV28 and TRBJ1-6, with no clear D. Trimming stripped 6 bases from V and 9 bases from J, with 12 bases between. Germline CDR1 MDHEN, CDR2 SYDVKM. The CDR3 has 13 amino acids. In DNA form, the CDR3 reads TGTGCCAGCAGCCCTGGTCAGGTTTCACCCCTCCACTTT. Translated: CASSPGQVSPLHF.

A word on this clone: Other DNA sequences from this sample encode an identical CDR3 as well. Written as DNA, the CDR3 is TGTGCCAGCAGCTTATATAGGAACACTGAAGCTTTCTTT. It codes for CASSLYRNTEAFF. The chain combines TRBV7-2 with TRBJ1-1, with D uncertain. Germline V gene lookup returns CDR1 SGHTA and CDR2 FQGNSA. Trimming took 2 bases from V and 1 from J, leaving 5 bases between them. This CDR3 comprises 13 residues.

This chain connects TRBV14 to TRBJ2-3; TRBD2 is a possible D gene (6 bases). The CDR3 has 16 residues. Germline CDR1 reads SGHDN; CDR2 reads FVKESK. Deletions cut 0 bases from V and 2 bases from J, with 12 bases between. Here the CDR3 DNA reads TGTGCCAGCAGCCAAGATAGCGGAGTGCTCACAGATACGCAGTATTTT. It translates to CASSQDSGVLTDTQYF.

This clone came up a few times. V and J are TRBV2 and TRBJ2-3, with 8 bases fitting TRBD1. The junction had 13 bases not matched to a gene; V was cut back by 6 bases and J by 5 bases. CDR1 SNHLY and CDR2 FYNNEI come from the germline V gene. The CDR3 runs 16 residues. The CDR3 spells CASRNRGVFLLDTQYF. The CDR3 DNA reads TGTGCCAGCAGAAACAGGGGGGTGTTCTTGTTAGATACGCAGTATTTT.

This chain links TRBV27 with TRBJ1-1, with D perhaps TRBD1 (5 bases). Germline CDR1 is MNHEY and CDR2 is SMNVEV (reference sequence). V was trimmed by 4 bases and J by 4 bases, leaving 13 bases between them. This CDR3 has 14 residues. This CDR3 is CASSWNGGATEAFF. The CDR3 coding sequence is TGTGCCAGCAGTTGGAACGGGGGAGCCACTGAAGCTTTCTTT.

The rearrangement uses TRBV5-1 and TRBJ2-3, with 9 bases matching TRBD2. Germline V gene data show CDR1 as SGHRS and CDR2 as YFSETQ. The CDR3 runs to 14 residues. V was clipped by 6 bases and J by 1 base; unmatched bases: 3. CDR3 sequence reads: CASTIAGGTDTQYF. The DNA of the CDR3 is TGCGCCAGCACCATAGCGGGGGGCACAGATACGCAGTATTTT.

This chain uses TRBV10-1 with TRBJ2-2; 8 positions match TRBD1. Germline V CDR1 and CDR2: WNHNN, SYGVQD (reference sequence). V was clipped by 5 bases and J by 6 bases; unmatched bases: 5. The CDR3 covers 14 residues. The CDR3 DNA reads as TGCGCCAGCAGTCGGGACAGGATCTCCGGGGAGCTGTTTTTT. It is translated as CASSRDRISGELFF.

V and J are TRBV25-1 and TRBJ1-6; TRBD1 is a possible D gene (5 bases). The CDR3 has 14 residues. Trimming pared 3 bases from V and 4 bases from J, leaving 7 bases between. Germline lookup yields CDR1 MGHDK and CDR2 SYGVNS. The CDR3 is CASSDRAYNSPLHF. In DNA form, the CDR3 reads TGTGCCAGCAGTGACAGGGCTTATAATTCACCCCTCCACTTT.

The J gene is TRBJ2-3, the V gene TRBV30; TRBD2 aligns across 13 bases. V dropped 2 bases and J dropped 4; count of bases not matched to a gene: 6. Germline V lookup: CDR1 GTSNPN, CDR2 SVGIG (reference sequence). The CDR3 runs 16 residues. The CDR3 DNA is TGTGCCTGGAGTAAAGGACTAGCGGGAGTGGCAGATACGCAGTATTTT. Residues: CAWSKGLAGVADTQYF.

This clone showed up just once. Different DNA sequences within this sample yield the same CDR3. The rearrangement uses TRBV18 and TRBJ2-5; D unresolved. The germline CDR1 and CDR2 sequences are KGHSH and LQKENI. V was pared by 2 bases and J by 5 bases, with 9 bases between. The CDR3 is 13 amino acids. CDR3 DNA sequence: TGTGCCAGCTCACCAACCCAACAGGAGACCCAGTACTTC. Encoded protein: CASSPTQQETQYF.

This clone appeared a few times. The gene calls are TRBV19 and TRBJ1-5, with D possibly being TRBD1 (5 bases). Germline V gene lookup returns CDR1 LNHDA and CDR2 SQIVND (reference sequence). The ends were cut back, 3 bases at V and 2 bases at J, with 14 bases in the middle. The CDR3 runs 16 residues. CDR3 coding DNA: TGTGCCAGTAGTATGTTCGGGGGAGCGGGCAATCAGCCCCAGCATTTT. Protein sequence: CASSMFGGAGNQPQHF.

V usage is TRBV7-2 and J usage is TRBJ2-7, with a possible D match to TRBD2 (6 bases). The germline V gene has CDR1 SGHTA and CDR2 FQGNSA. The CDR3 is made up of 14 amino acids. The germline V and J ends were trimmed by 5 bases and 0 bases, with 11 bases remaining between them. Here the CDR3 DNA reads TGTGCCAGCAGCCCCACGGGACTCTCCTACGAGCAGTACTTC. As protein: CASSPTGLSYEQYF.

The chain has TRBV30 and TRBJ2-2; a possible D gene is TRBD1 (6 bases). Germline V gene sequence: CDR1 GTSNPN, CDR2 SVGIG (reference sequence). This CDR3 has 15 amino acids. The ends were cut back, 3 bases at V and 6 bases at J, with 17 bases in the middle. CDR3 residues: CAWSSGTPNPGELFF. The CDR3 DNA follows: TGTGCCTGGAGCTCCGGGACACCCAACCCCGGGGAGCTGTTTTTT.

The chain recombines TRBV6-1 with TRBJ1-3, with 10 bases that match TRBD1. Germline loops: CDR1 MNHNS, CDR2 SASEGT. This CDR3 spans 15 amino acids. V was clipped by 4 bases and J by 7 bases; unmatched bases: 7. Here the CDR3 reads CASSARTGGLNTIYF. Written as DNA, the CDR3 is TGTGCCAGCAGTGCTAGGACAGGGGGTTTGAACACCATATATTTT.

This chain connects TRBV15 to TRBJ2-1; maybe TRBD1 (5 bases). CDR1 and CDR2 from the germline V gene are LNHNV and YYDKDF (reference sequence). Trimming took 0 bases from V and 0 from J, leaving 9 bases between them. The CDR3 sequence is 16 residues long. CDR3 in DNA: TGTGCCACCAGCAGAGATGGGGCGGCCTCCTACAATGAGCAGTTCTTC. This sequence encodes CATSRDGAASYNEQFF.

The rearrangement uses TRBV27 and TRBJ1-5, with TRBD1 matching 8 bases. CDR1 is MNHEY and CDR2 is SMNVEV in the germline V gene (reference sequence). The CDR3 loop spans 15 amino acids. The V segment lost 2 bases and the J segment 6 bases; nucleotides outside the gene matches: 6. The CDR3 sequence: CASSLVGQGSQPQHF. For the CDR3, the DNA is TGTGCCAGCAGTTTAGTCGGACAGGGTAGTCAGCCCCAGCATTTT.

This clone was observed a handful of times. This chain connects TRBV7-9 to TRBJ2-5, with 8 bases that match TRBD1. With 5 bases clipped from V and 5 bases from J, the junction kept 16 bases outside the gene matches. This CDR3 is built from 17 residues. Germline V CDR1 and CDR2: SEHNR, FQNEAQ (reference sequence). The CDR3 loop reads CASSPTPGQAPRETQYF. The CDR3 DNA follows: TGTGCCAGCAGCCCGACCCCGGGACAGGCGCCCCGGGAGACCCAGTACTTC.

J is TRBJ2-3 and V is TRBV7-3; the match to TRBD2 covers 13 bases. Unmatched junction bases numbered 5, after V lost 0 bases and J lost 11 bases. The germline V gene encodes CDR1 SGHTA and CDR2 FQGTGA. The CDR3 contains 15 residues. CDR3 protein: CASSLTEGLAGQQYF. CDR3 DNA sequence: TGTGCCAGCAGCTTAACAGAGGGACTAGCGGGACAGCAGTATTTT.

In its sample, this clone was seen a few times. V is TRBV6-5 and J is TRBJ1-6, with D uncertain. There are 15 residues in the CDR3. Germline V lookup: CDR1 MNHEY, CDR2 SVGAGI. The germline V and J ends were trimmed by 4 bases and 6 bases, with 13 bases remaining between them. The DNA of the CDR3 is TGTGCCAGCAGTTCCTTGGGTCGGAGTAATTCACCCCTCCACTTT. As protein: CASSSLGRSNSPLHF.

This chain connects TRBV7-2 to TRBJ2-7, with D maybe TRBD2 (7 bases). The CDR3 runs to 15 residues. Trimming took 5 bases from V and 0 from J, leaving 14 bases between them. CDR1 SGHTA and CDR2 FQGNSA come from the germline V gene. CDR3 loop: CASSPPRGASYEQYF. CDR3 nucleotide sequence: TGTGCCAGCAGCCCCCCCCGGGGGGCCTCCTACGAGCAGTACTTC.

J is TRBJ2-7 and V is TRBV19; 9 bases agree with TRBD1. J gave up 4 bases and V 5 bases, and 9 bases lay outside the gene matches. The CDR3 consists of 15 residues. CDR1 is LNHDA, CDR2 SQIVND, per germline (reference sequence). The CDR3 sequence is CASSFGQGRGYEQYF. The CDR3 nucleotides read TGTGCCAGTAGTTTCGGACAGGGGAGGGGGTACGAGCAGTACTTC.

In this sample, this clone turned up many times. The J gene is TRBJ1-6, the V gene TRBV2; 7 bases map to TRBD1. Germline loops: CDR1 SNHLY, CDR2 FYNNEI. The CDR3 has 15 residues. After removal of 6 bases from V and 4 bases from J, the junction contained 6 bases not matched to a gene. CDR3 sequence reads: CASRAQGDYNSPLHF. CDR3 DNA: TGTGCCAGCAGGGCCCAGGGGGATTATAATTCACCCCTCCACTTT.

This clone was observed a few times. The chain has TRBV28 and TRBJ1-2, with D perhaps TRBD1 (6 bases). Germline V CDR1 and CDR2: MDHEN, SYDVKM. Trimming pared 4 bases from V and 0 bases from J, leaving 15 bases between. The CDR3 runs 16 residues. CDR3 DNA sequence: TGTGCCAGCAGTTCATCCTACCGGACAGCTAACTATGGCTACACCTTC. This encodes CASSSSYRTANYGYTF.